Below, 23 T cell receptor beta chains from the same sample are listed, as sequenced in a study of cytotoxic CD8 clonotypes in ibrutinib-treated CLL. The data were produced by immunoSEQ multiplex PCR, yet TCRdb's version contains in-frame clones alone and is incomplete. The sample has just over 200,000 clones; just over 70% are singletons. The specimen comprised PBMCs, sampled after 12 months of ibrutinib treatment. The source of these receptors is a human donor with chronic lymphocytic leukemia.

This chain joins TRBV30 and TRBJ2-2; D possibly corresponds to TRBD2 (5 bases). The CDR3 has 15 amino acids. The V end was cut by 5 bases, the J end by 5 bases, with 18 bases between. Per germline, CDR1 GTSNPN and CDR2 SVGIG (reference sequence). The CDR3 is CAWGPRLRGTGELFF. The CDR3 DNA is TGTGCCTGGGGGCCCCGGCTCAGAGGGACCGGGGAGCTGTTTTTT.

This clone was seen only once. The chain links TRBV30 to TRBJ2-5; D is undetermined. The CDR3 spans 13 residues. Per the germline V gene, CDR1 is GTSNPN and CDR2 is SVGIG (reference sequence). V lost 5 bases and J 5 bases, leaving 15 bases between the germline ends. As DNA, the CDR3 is TGTGCCTGGGGATACAGTCTTGGGGAGACCCAGTACTTC. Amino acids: CAWGYSLGETQYF.

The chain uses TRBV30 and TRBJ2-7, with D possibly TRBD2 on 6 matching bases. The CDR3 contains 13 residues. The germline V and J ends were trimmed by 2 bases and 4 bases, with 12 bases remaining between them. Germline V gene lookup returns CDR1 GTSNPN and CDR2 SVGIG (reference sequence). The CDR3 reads CAWSWGVPYEQYF. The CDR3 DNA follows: TGTGCCTGGAGTTGGGGGGTTCCTTACGAGCAGTACTTC. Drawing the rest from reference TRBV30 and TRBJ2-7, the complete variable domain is SQTIHQWPATLVQPVGSPLSLECTVEGTSNPNLYWYRQAAGRGLQLLFYSVGIGQISSEVPQNLSASRPQDRQFILSSKKLLLSDSGFYLCAWSWGVPYEQYFGPGTRLTVT.

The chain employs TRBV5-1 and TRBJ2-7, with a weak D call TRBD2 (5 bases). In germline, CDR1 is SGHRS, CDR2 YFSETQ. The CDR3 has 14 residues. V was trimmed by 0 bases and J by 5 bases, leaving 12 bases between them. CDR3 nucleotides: TGCGCCAGCAGCTTGGGACGGGGATCGGACGAGCAGTACTTC. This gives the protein CASSLGRGSDEQYF.

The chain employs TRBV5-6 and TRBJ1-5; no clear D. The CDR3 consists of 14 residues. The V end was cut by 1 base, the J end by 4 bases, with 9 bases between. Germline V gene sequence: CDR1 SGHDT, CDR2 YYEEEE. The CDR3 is CASSLQVANQPQHF. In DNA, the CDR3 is TGTGCCAGCAGCTTGCAGGTCGCAAATCAGCCCCAGCATTTT.

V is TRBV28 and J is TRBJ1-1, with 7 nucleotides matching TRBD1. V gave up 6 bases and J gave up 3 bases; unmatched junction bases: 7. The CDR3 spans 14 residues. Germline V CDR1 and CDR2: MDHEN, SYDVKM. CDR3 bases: TGTGCCAGCAGCCCCTCCGACAGGGACACTGAAGCTTTCTTT. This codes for CASSPSDRDTEAFF.

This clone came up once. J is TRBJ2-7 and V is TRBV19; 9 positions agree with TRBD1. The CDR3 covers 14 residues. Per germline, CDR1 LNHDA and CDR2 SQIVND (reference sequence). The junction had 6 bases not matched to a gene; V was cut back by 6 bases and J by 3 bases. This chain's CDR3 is CASSLRDRVYEQYF. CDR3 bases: TGTGCCAGTAGCCTAAGGGACAGGGTCTACGAGCAGTACTTC.

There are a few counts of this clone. The CDR3: CASSQGLAGDLGTDTQYF. The CDR3 DNA reads as TGCGCCAGCAGCCAAGGACTAGCGGGAGATTTAGGCACAGATACGCAGTATTTT. The rearrangement joins TRBV4-3 to TRBJ2-3; 12 nucleotides match TRBD2. CDR1 and CDR2 (germline): LGHNA, YSLEER. V shed 1 base and J 1 base; nucleotides not matched to a gene: 6. The length of the CDR3 is 18 residues.

CDR3 DNA sequence: TGTGCCAGCAGCTGGGCGAGGCCAGGAAACACCATATATTTT. Its protein product is CASSWARPGNTIYF. The chain links TRBV7-2 to TRBJ1-3; D remains unclear. CDR3 length equals 14 residues. Per the germline V gene, CDR1 is SGHTA and CDR2 is FQGNSA. Trimming left V 4 bases short and J 4 bases short, with 11 bases between.

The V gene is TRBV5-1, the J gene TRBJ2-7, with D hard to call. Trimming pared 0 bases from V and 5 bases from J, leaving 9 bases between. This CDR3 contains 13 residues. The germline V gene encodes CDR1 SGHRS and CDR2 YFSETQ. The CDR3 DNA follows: TGCGCCAGCAGCTTGGAGCCAGTCCACGAGCAGTACTTC. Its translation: CASSLEPVHEQYF.

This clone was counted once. In nucleotides, the CDR3 is TGCGCCAGCAGCCAAGATCAAGACGGGCGGCGAGATACGCAGTATTTT. Encoded protein: CASSQDQDGRRDTQYF. The genes are TRBV4-3 and TRBJ2-3; D gene unclear. The ends were cut back, 0 bases at V and 5 bases at J, with 15 bases in the middle. CDR3 length equals 16 residues. Germline lookup yields CDR1 LGHNA and CDR2 YSLEER.

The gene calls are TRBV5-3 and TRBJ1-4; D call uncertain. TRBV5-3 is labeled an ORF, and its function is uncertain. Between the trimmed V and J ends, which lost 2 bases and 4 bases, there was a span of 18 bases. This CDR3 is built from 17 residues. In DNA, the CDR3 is TGTGCCAGAAGCTTAATCAAAAACGGTCTGATTAATGAAAAACTGTTTTTT. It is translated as CARSLIKNGLINEKLFF.

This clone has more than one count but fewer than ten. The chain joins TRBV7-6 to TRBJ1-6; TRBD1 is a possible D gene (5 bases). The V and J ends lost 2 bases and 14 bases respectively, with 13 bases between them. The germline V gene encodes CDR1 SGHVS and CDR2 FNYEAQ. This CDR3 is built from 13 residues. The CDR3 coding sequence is TGTGCCAGCAGCTTAAAGACAGAGACCACCCTCCACTTT. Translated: CASSLKTETTLHF.

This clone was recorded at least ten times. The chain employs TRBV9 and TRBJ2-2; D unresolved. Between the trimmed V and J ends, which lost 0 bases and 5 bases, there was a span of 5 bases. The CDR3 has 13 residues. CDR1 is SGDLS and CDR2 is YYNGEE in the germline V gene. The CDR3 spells CASSVVGTGELFF. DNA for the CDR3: TGTGCCAGCAGCGTAGTTGGGACCGGGGAGCTGTTTTTT.

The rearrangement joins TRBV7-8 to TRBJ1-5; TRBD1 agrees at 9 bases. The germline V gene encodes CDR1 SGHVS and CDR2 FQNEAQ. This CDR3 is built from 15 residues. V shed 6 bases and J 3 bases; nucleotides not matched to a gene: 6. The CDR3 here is CASSSGTGFNQPQHF. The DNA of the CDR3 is TGTGCCAGCAGTTCCGGGACAGGGTTCAATCAGCCCCAGCATTTT.

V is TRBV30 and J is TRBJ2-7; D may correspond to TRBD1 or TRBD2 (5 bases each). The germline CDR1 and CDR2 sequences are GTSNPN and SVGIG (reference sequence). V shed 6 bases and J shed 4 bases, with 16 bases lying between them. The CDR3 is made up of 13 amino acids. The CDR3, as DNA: TGTGCCTGTCACGGGACGGCGACTTACGAGCAGTACTTC. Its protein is CACHGTATYEQYF. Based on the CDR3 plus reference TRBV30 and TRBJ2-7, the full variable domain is SQTIHQWPATLVQPVGSPLSLECTVEGTSNPNLYWYRQAAGRGLQLLFYSVGIGQISSEVPQNLSASRPQDRQFILSSKKLLLSDSGFYLCACHGTATYEQYFGPGTRLTVT.

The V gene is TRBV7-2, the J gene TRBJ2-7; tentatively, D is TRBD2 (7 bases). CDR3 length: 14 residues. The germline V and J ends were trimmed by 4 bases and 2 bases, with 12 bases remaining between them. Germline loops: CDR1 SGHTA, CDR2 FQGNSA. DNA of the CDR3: TGTGCCAGCAGCTGGGGGGGCTCCACCTACGAGCAGTACTTC. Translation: CASSWGGSTYEQYF.

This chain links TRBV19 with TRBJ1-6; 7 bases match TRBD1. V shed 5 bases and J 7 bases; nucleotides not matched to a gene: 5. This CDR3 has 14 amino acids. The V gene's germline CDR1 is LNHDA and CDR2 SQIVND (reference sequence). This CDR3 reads CASSWGQINSPLHF. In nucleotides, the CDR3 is TGTGCCAGTAGTTGGGGACAGATCAATTCACCCCTCCACTTT.

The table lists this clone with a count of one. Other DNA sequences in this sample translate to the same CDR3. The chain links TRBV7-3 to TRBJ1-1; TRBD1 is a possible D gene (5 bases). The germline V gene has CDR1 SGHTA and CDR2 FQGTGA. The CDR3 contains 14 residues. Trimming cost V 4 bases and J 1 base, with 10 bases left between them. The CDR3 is CASSSGTANTEAFF. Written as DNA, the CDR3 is TGTGCCAGCAGCTCCGGGACGGCGAACACTGAAGCTTTCTTT.

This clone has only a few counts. This CDR3 is CASSLDSGSFNEQFF. CDR3 sequence (DNA): TGCGCCAGCAGCTTGGATAGCGGGAGTTTCAATGAGCAGTTCTTC. This chain links TRBV5-1 with TRBJ2-1; 9 bases match TRBD2. CDR1 and CDR2 from the germline V gene are SGHRS and YFSETQ. The CDR3 totals 15 residues. With 0 bases clipped from V and 6 bases from J, the junction kept 4 bases outside the gene matches.

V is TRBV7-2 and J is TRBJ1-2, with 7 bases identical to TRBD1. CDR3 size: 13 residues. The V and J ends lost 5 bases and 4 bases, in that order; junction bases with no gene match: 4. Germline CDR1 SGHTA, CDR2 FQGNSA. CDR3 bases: TGTGCCAGCAGCCTGGGACAGTTCTATGGCTACACCTTC. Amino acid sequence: CASSLGQFYGYTF.

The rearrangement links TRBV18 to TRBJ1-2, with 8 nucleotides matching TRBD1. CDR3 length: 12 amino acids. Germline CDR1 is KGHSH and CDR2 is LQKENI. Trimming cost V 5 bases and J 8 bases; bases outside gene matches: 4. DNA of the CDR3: TGTGCCAGCTCAGCGGACAGGGTCGGCTACACCTTC. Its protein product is CASSADRVGYTF.

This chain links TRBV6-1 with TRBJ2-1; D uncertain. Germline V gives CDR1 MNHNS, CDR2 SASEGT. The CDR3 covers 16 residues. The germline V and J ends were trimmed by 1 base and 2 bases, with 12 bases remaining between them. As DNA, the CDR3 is TGTGCCAGCAGTGAAGTTGTGGTCCACCCCTACAATGAGCAGTTCTTC. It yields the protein CASSEVVVHPYNEQFF.